The 7 T cell receptor beta chains reported below all come from one sample, sequenced in a study of cytomegalovirus exposure and HLA in healthy donors. TCRdb keeps only in-frame clones here, not all; method: immunoSEQ multiplex PCR. This sample yields more than 250,000 clones, of which roughly 91% are seen a single time; 3.1% belongs to the top ten. Specimen: PBMCs. Source of these receptors: a woman in her twenties or thirties in good health and CMV-seronegative.

The chain couples TRBV9 to TRBJ2-5, with 10 bases that match TRBD1. Germline V gene data show CDR1 as SGDLS and CDR2 as YYNGEE. J lost 4 bases, V lost 4 bases, and 4 bases had no gene match. This CDR3 spans 14 amino acids. CDR3 in DNA: TGTGCCAGCAGCCCGACAGGGGGCAGAGAGACCCAGTACTTC. Residues: CASSPTGGRETQYF. Filled out from reference TRBV9 and TRBJ2-5, the complete variable domain reads DSGVTQTPKHLITATGQRVTLRCSPRSGDLSVYWYQQSLDQGLQFLIQYYNGEERAKGNILERFSAQQFPDLHSELNLSSLELGDSALYFCASSPTGGRETQYFGPGTRLLVL.

The rearrangement links TRBV4-1 to TRBJ2-7, with a weak D call TRBD1 (5 bases). In germline, CDR1 is MGHRA, CDR2 YSYEKL. The CDR3 is 15 amino acids. V dropped 2 bases and J dropped 2 bases, with 13 bases sitting between them. The CDR3 sequence: CASSQLGHVPYEQYF. Here the CDR3 DNA reads TGCGCCAGCAGCCAACTCGGACACGTACCCTACGAGCAGTACTTC.

The J gene is TRBJ2-3, the V gene TRBV5-1, with 12 bases that match TRBD2. Trimming cost V 1 base and J 6 bases; bases outside gene matches: 0. This CDR3 spans 14 amino acids. Germline V gene data show CDR1 as SGHRS and CDR2 as YFSETQ. The CDR3 sequence: CASSLTSGRDTQYF. The DNA of the CDR3 is TGCGCCAGCAGCTTGACTAGCGGGAGGGATACGCAGTATTTT.

This rearrangement joins TRBV18 to TRBJ2-5; D possibly corresponds to TRBD2 (5 bases). The germline V gene has CDR1 KGHSH and CDR2 LQKENI. V shed 1 base and J shed 4 bases, with 10 bases lying between them. The CDR3 runs 14 residues. The CDR3 spells CASSPLSEGETQYF. Here the CDR3 DNA reads TGTGCCAGCTCACCACTTAGCGAGGGAGAGACCCAGTACTTC.

The chain recombines TRBV10-2 with TRBJ2-3; D is unclear. V lost 4 bases to trimming and J lost 6 bases, with 14 bases between them. Germline V lookup: CDR1 WSHSY, CDR2 SAAADI. The CDR3 covers 14 residues. The CDR3 region has the DNA TGCGCCAGCAGTGGGCGGAACCTTCGGGATACGCAGTATTTT. It yields the protein CASSGRNLRDTQYF.

This clone has just one count. The V gene is TRBV6-7, the J gene TRBJ2-7; the D gene could be TRBD1 or TRBD2 (5 bases each). TRBV6-7 has ORF status, its function being uncertain. The CDR3 runs 18 residues. V shed 3 bases and J shed 0 bases, with 21 bases lying between them. The CDR3 loop is CASSYERDAGTASYEQYF. The CDR3, as DNA: TGTGCCAGCAGTTATGAGAGGGACGCCGGGACGGCCTCCTACGAGCAGTACTTC.

The rearrangement uses TRBV29-1 and TRBJ2-1, with TRBD2 matching 11 bases. This CDR3 spans 15 amino acids. Per the germline V gene, CDR1 is SQVTM and CDR2 is ANQGSEA. After removal of 3 bases from V and 3 bases from J, the junction contained 4 bases not matched to a gene. This chain's CDR3 is CSVDGTSGSYNEQFF. DNA for the CDR3: TGCAGCGTTGATGGGACTAGCGGTAGCTACAATGAGCAGTTCTTC.